The present T cell receptor (beta chain) was sequenced within a study of Graves' ophthalmopathy and Graves' hyperthyroidism. The germline gives CDR1 SGHTA, CDR2 FQGNSA. The CDR3 totals 15 residues. V lost 5 bases and J lost 0; bases outside the gene matches: 2. TCR beta CDR3 amplification used RNA transcripts. HTBI-primed RT-PCR formed the first round, and a multiplex PCR formed the second. TCRdb recomputed calls from the multiplex PCR reads with MiXCR, one row per CDR3 protein. The sample includes hundreds of thousands of distinct CDR3 sequences, about two fifths of them seen just once. Notes on this clonotype: Its antigen is currently unknown.

Study-wide findings and caveats: The model flagged ophthalmopathy progression at approximately 66% sensitivity and around 72% specificity.

The TCR comes from an adult man with Graves' ophthalmopathy. The sequenced sample was peripheral blood. This chain uses TRBV7-2 with TRBJ2-2; 8 bases are shared with TRBD1. CDR3: CASSDRGTNTGELFF. The CDR3 region has the DNA TGTGCCAGCAGCGACAGGGGTACGAACACCGGGGAGCTGTTTTTT.